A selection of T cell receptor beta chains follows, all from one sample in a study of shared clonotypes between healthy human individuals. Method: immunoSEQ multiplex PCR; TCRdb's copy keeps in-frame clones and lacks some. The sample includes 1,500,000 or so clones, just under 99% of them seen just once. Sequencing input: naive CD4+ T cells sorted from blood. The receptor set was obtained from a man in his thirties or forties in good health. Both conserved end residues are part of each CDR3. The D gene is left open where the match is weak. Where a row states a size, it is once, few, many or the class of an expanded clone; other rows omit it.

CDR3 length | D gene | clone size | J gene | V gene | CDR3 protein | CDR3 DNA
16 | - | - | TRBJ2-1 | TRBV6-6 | CASSYSKGGNYNEQFF | TGTGCCAGCAGTTACTCGAAGGGCGGGAACTACAATGAGCAGTTCTTC
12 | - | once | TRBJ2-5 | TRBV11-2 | CASSSIPRWQYF | TGTGCCAGCAGCTCCATACCCCGGTGGCAGTACTTC
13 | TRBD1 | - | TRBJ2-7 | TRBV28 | CASRGTGGWEQYF | TGTGCCAGCAGGGGGACAGGGGGCTGGGAGCAGTACTTC
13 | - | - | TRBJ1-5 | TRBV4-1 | CASSQVRDQPQHF | TGCGCCAGCAGCCAAGTCAGGGATCAGCCCCAGCATTTT
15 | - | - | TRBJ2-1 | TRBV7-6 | CASSLRGVSYNEQFF | TGTGCCAGCAGCTTAAGGGGAGTTTCCTACAATGAGCAGTTCTTC
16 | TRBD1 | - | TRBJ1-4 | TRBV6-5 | CASSYSVGTGASKLFF | TGTGCCAGCAGTTACTCAGTCGGGACAGGGGCATCAAAACTGTTTTTT
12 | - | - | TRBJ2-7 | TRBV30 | CAWSRVSYEQYF | TGTGCCTGGTCCAGGGTCTCCTACGAGCAGTACTTC
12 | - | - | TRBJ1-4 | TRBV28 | CASSEPGPKLFF | TGTGCCAGCAGTGAACCGGGGCCAAAACTGTTTTTT
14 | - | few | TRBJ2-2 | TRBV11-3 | CASSFDSLPGELFF | TGTGCCAGCAGCTTCGACTCGTTGCCCGGGGAGCTGTTTTTT
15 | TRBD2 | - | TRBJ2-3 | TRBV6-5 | CASSRAGLGTDTQYF | TGTGCCAGCAGTCGAGCGGGATTGGGCACAGATACGCAGTATTTT
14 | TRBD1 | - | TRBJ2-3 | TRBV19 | CASSPRDSSDTQYF | TGTGCCAGTAGTCCCCGGGACAGTTCAGATACGCAGTATTTT
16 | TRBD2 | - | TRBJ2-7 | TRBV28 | CASSFPGLEVLGEQYF | TGTGCCAGCAGTTTCCCGGGACTAGAGGTGCTGGGGGAGCAGTACTTC
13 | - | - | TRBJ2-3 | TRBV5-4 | CASSRASTDTQYF | TGTGCCAGCAGTCGAGCTAGCACAGATACGCAGTATTTT
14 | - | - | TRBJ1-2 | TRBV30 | CAWSVPEDRYGYTF | TGTGCCTGGAGTGTTCCCGAAGACCGCTATGGCTACACCTTC
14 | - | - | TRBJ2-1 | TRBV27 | CASSLSGPYNEQFF | TGTGCCAGCAGTTTATCCGGGCCCTACAATGAGCAGTTCTTC
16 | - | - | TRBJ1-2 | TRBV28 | CASSPIPTGNRNGYTF | TGTGCCAGCAGTCCTATTCCGACAGGAAATCGTAACGGCTACACCTTC
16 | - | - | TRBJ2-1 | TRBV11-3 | CASSFRGPSSYNEQFF | TGTGCCAGCAGCTTCCGGGGACCGAGCTCCTACAATGAGCAGTTCTTC
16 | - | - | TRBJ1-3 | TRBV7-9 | CASSTWDGDSGNTIYF | TGTGCCAGCAGCACCTGGGACGGCGACTCTGGAAACACCATATATTTT
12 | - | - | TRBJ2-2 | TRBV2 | CATTGFTGELFF | TGTGCCACTACAGGGTTCACCGGGGAGCTGTTTTTT
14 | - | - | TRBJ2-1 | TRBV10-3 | CAISPRGTDDEQFF | TGTGCCATCAGTCCCAGGGGGACTGACGATGAGCAGTTCTTC
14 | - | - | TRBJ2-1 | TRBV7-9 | CASSLAGSYNEQFF | TGTGCCAGCAGCTTAGCGGGCAGTTACAATGAGCAGTTCTTC
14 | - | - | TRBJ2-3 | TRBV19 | CASSREQGTDTQYF | TGTGCCAGTAGTAGGGAGCAGGGGACAGATACGCAGTATTTT
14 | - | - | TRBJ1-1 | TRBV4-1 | CASSRGIGLTEAFF | TGCGCCAGCAGCCGGGGGATAGGGTTAACTGAAGCTTTCTTT
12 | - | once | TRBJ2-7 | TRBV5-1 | CASNNRVDEQYF | TGCGCCAGCAATAATCGGGTCGACGAGCAGTACTTC
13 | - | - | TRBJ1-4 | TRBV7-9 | CAGSFPNGEKLFF | TGTGCCGGCAGCTTCCCTAACGGGGAAAAACTGTTTTTT
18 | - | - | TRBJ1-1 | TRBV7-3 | CASSLTGKWAQAGAEAFF | TGTGCCAGCAGCTTAACAGGGAAGTGGGCACAGGCCGGCGCTGAAGCTTTCTTT
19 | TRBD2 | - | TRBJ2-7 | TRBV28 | CASIESRIGLADRLFEQYF | TGTGCCAGCATCGAATCCAGGATCGGACTAGCGGATAGGTTATTTGAGCAGTACTTC
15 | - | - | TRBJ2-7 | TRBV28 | CASSSTGQRPYEQYF | TGTGCCAGCAGTTCTACGGGACAACGTCCATACGAGCAGTACTTC
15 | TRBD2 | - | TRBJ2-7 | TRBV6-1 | CASSEKGTINHEQYF | TGTGCCAGCAGTGAAAAAGGGACTATTAACCACGAGCAGTACTTC
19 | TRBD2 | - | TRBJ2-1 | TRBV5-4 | CASSSLPTSGRAHRDEQFF | TGTGCCAGCAGCTCCCTACCGACTAGCGGGAGGGCTCATAGGGATGAGCAGTTCTTC
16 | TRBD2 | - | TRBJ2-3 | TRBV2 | CARGTSSGTSTDTQYF | TGTGCCAGAGGGACCTCTAGCGGCACTAGCACAGATACGCAGTATTTT
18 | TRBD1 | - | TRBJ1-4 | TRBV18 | CASSLQPGDSRGLEKLFF | TGTGCCAGCTCCCTCCAACCGGGGGACAGCAGGGGACTTGAAAAACTGTTTTTT
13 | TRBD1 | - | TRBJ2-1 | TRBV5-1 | CASSPGTVNEQFF | TGCGCCAGCAGCCCCGGGACAGTCAATGAGCAGTTCTTC
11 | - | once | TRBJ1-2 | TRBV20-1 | CSARRGRGYTF | TGCAGTGCTCGACGGGGACGTGGCTACACCTTC
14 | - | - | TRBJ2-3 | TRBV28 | CASSLYGGRGTQYF | TGTGCCAGCAGTTTATATGGGGGGAGAGGTACGCAGTATTTT
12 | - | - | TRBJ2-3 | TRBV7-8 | CASSLSFDTQYF | TGTGCCAGCAGCTTAAGTTTTGATACGCAGTATTTT
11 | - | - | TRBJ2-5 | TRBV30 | CAWSGGWTQYF | TGTGCCTGGAGTGGCGGTTGGACCCAGTACTTC
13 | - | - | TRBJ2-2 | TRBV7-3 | CASSPPGVGELFF | TGTGCCAGCAGCCCCCCGGGAGTCGGGGAGCTGTTTTTT
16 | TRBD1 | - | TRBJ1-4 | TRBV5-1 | CASSLGSRTGDEKLFF | TGCGCCAGCAGCCTGGGTAGTCGGACAGGGGATGAAAAACTGTTTTTT
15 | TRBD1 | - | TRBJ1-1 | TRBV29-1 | CSVDRNRRGWTEAFF | TGCAGCGTTGACCGAAATCGCAGGGGGTGGACTGAAGCTTTCTTT
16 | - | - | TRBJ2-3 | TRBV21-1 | CASSKATSGLTDTQYF | TGTGCCAGCAGCAAAGCCACTAGCGGGTTGACAGATACGCAGTATTTT
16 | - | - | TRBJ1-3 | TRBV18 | CASSPPAGRNGNTIYF | TGTGCCAGCTCACCTCCAGCTGGGAGGAATGGAAACACCATATATTTT
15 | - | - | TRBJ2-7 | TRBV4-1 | CASSQPRDPGREQYF | TGCGCCAGCAGCCAGCCCCGGGACCCGGGGCGGGAGCAGTACTTC
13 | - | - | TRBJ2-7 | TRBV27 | CASSDFGTTPWYF | TGTGCCAGCAGTGACTTCGGGACAACCCCCTGGTACTTC
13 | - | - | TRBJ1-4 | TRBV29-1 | CSVKGPTNEKLFF | TGCAGCGTTAAGGGCCCAACTAATGAAAAACTGTTTTTT
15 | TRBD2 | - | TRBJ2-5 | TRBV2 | CATRGGSVYQETQYF | TGTGCCACCCGGGGGGGAAGTGTCTACCAAGAGACCCAGTACTTC
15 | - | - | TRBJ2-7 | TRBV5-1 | CASSPAGTGLNEQYF | TGCGCCAGCAGCCCCGCCGGGACCGGCCTAAACGAGCAGTACTTC
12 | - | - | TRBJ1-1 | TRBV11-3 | CASSLVAGQAFF | TGTGCCAGCAGCTTAGTCGCAGGACAAGCTTTCTTT
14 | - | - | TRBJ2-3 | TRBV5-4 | CASSLGGPTDTQYF | TGTGCCAGCAGCTTGGGGGGGCCCACAGATACGCAGTATTTT
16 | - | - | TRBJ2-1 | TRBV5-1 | CASSLNPSGSNNEQFF | TGCGCCAGCAGCTTGAACCCGTCCGGGAGCAACAATGAGCAGTTCTTC
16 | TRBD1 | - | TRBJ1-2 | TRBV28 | CASSPLGQGFDYGYTF | TGTGCCAGCAGTCCGTTGGGACAGGGGTTTGACTATGGCTACACCTTC
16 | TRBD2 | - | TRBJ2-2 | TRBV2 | CASSVGLAGNTGELFF | TGTGCCAGCAGTGTCGGACTAGCAGGGAACACCGGGGAGCTGTTTTTT